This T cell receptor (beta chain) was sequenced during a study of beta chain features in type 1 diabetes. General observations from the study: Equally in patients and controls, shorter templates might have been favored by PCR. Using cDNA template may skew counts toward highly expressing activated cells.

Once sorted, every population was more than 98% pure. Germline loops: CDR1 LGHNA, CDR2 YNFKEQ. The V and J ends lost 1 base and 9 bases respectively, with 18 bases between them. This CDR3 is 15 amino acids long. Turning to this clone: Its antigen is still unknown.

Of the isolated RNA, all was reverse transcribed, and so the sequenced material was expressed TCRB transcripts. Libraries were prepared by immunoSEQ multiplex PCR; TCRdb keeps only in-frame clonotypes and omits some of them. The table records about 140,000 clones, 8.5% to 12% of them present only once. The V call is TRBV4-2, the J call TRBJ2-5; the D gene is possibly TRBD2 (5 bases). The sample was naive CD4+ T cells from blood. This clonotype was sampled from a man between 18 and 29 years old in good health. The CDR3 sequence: CASSQVVGSPEAQYF. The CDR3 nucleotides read TGTGCCAGCAGCCAAGTGGTAGGGAGCCCCGAGGCCCAGTACTTC.